The 31 T cell receptor beta chains listed next were all sequenced from one sample in a study of blood T cell repertoires in COVID-19. The protocol was immunoSEQ multiplex PCR, while the TCRdb copy is restricted to in-frame clones and leaves out a portion. Counted here are 350,000 or so clones, more than 70% occurring once; the ten biggest clones make up approximately 1.8%. Sequenced input: peripheral blood. The receptor set was obtained from a woman between 25 and 40 years old with COVID-19, enrolled during active disease.

This chain links TRBV18 with TRBJ1-1; D is ambiguous. The V gene's germline CDR1 is KGHSH and CDR2 LQKENI. V lost 3 bases and J 4 bases, leaving 12 bases between the germline ends. CDR3 length equals 14 residues. This CDR3 reads CASSPRSAGTEAFF. CDR3 DNA sequence: TGTGCCAGCTCACCCCGGTCCGCGGGCACTGAAGCTTTCTTT.

CDR3 DNA: TGTGCCAGCAGCAGGATCTATGGCTACACCTTC. Amino acid sequence: CASSRIYGYTF. The chain recombines TRBV2 with TRBJ1-2, with D uncertain. The CDR3 covers 11 residues. Germline assignment: CDR1 SNHLY and CDR2 FYNNEI. Trimming stripped 6 bases from V and 4 bases from J, with 6 bases between.

This clone was detected only a few times. This rearrangement joins TRBV15 to TRBJ2-7; TRBD1 is a possible D gene (6 bases). The germline gives CDR1 LNHNV, CDR2 YYDKDF (reference sequence). Trimming shortened V by 4 bases and J by 1 base, and 8 bases separated the two germline ends. The CDR3 consists of 13 residues. The CDR3 DNA follows: TGTGCCACCAGCATCGGACAGTCCTACGAGCAGTACTTC. Protein: CATSIGQSYEQYF.

The genes are TRBV3-1 (or the pseudogene TRBV3-2) and TRBJ1-1; 12 nucleotides align to TRBD1. Germline V gene sequence: CDR1 LGHDT, CDR2 YNNKEL (reference sequence). The CDR3 is 17 amino acids. The V segment lost 5 bases and the J segment 4 bases; nucleotides outside the gene matches: 11. The CDR3 protein is CASSSSTGQGARTEAFF. Here the CDR3 DNA reads TGTGCCAGCAGCTCTTCCACGGGACAGGGGGCTCGCACTGAAGCTTTCTTT.

This chain connects TRBV19 to TRBJ2-3, with a possible D match to TRBD1 (5 bases). V was pared by 4 bases and J by 2 bases, with 7 bases between. The CDR3 totals 13 residues. Germline V gives CDR1 LNHDA, CDR2 SQIVND (reference sequence). The CDR3 sequence: CASSKGNTDTQYF. In DNA form, the CDR3 reads TGTGCCAGTAGTAAGGGGAACACAGATACGCAGTATTTT.

The gene calls are TRBV29-1 and TRBJ1-2; D possibly corresponds to TRBD1 (5 bases). The germline gives CDR1 SQVTM, CDR2 ANQGSEA. This CDR3 is 13 amino acids long. V shed 6 bases and J shed 4 bases, with 15 bases lying between them. CDR3 sequence reads: CSVGGGGAYGYTF. CDR3 nucleotides: TGCAGCGTCGGCGGGGGAGGAGCCTATGGCTACACCTTC.

The chain uses TRBV28 and TRBJ2-5; D gene uncertain. The CDR3 is made up of 13 amino acids. Germline V gene lookup returns CDR1 MDHEN and CDR2 SYDVKM. V was pared by 2 bases and J by 5 bases, with 9 bases between. This chain's CDR3 is CASSLGPDETQYF. The CDR3 DNA reads as TGTGCCAGCAGTTTAGGGCCCGACGAGACCCAGTACTTC.

This chain joins TRBV11-3 and TRBJ2-7; perhaps TRBD1 as D (6 bases). The V gene's germline CDR1 is SGHNT and CDR2 YENEEA. V lost 1 base to trimming and J lost 2 bases, with 21 bases between them. The CDR3 consists of 18 residues. The CDR3 DNA reads as TGTGCCAGCAGCTTAGTTGTCCAGGGGAACTCCCCTGCCTACGAGCAGTACGTC. This encodes CASSLVVQGNSPAYEQYV.

The chain combines TRBV27 with TRBJ1-5; a possible D gene is TRBD1 (6 bases). The CDR3 has 13 residues. V was pared by 2 bases and J by 6 bases, with 8 bases between. Germline loops: CDR1 MNHEY, CDR2 SMNVEV (reference sequence). CDR3 loop: CASSLGGGQPQHF. CDR3 nucleotide sequence: TGTGCCAGCAGTTTAGGGGGCGGTCAGCCCCAGCATTTT.

This chain joins TRBV6-5 and TRBJ1-1; TRBD1 agrees at 7 bases. Trimming cost V 6 bases and J 11 bases; bases outside gene matches: 9. The V gene's germline CDR1 is MNHEY and CDR2 SVGAGI. The CDR3 contains 12 residues. The chain's CDR3 is CASSRSGQRAFF. The CDR3 nucleotides read TGTGCCAGCAGCCGATCGGGACAGAGGGCTTTCTTT.

The table lists this clone with a few counts. The V call is TRBV6-2 or TRBV6-3, the J call TRBJ1-5; the D gene is possibly TRBD1 (6 bases). Germline V gene lookup returns CDR1 MNHEY and CDR2 SVGEGT. The CDR3 consists of 16 residues. Trimming left V 6 bases short and J 3 bases short, with 18 bases between. The CDR3 loop reads CASSGDVDRPNQPQHF. The CDR3, as DNA: TGTGCCAGCAGCGGCGACGTGGACAGACCCAATCAGCCCCAGCATTTT.

This chain links TRBV21-1 with TRBJ2-5; the tabulated D call, TRBD1, remains unverified against the DNA. TRBV21-1 is marked as a pseudogene. The length of the CDR3 is 13 residues. The CDR3 DNA follows: TGTGCCAGCAGCAAAAGGGGTGGGGAGACCCAGTACTTC. Translating gives CASSKRGGETQYF.

The genes are TRBV30 and TRBJ2-7; TRBD2 might be the D (5 bases). Per the germline V gene, CDR1 is GTSNPN and CDR2 is SVGIG (reference sequence). The V gene lost 2 bases and the J gene lost 2 bases, with 10 bases spanning the gap. The CDR3 extends over 13 amino acids. CDR3 coding DNA: TGTGCCTGGAGTCGGGGTCTACCCTACGAGCAGTACTTC. Its translation: CAWSRGLPYEQYF.

The genes are TRBV30 and TRBJ2-5, with 7 bases matching TRBD1. The trim removed 2 bases at V and 1 base at J, leaving 4 bases unmatched. The CDR3 is 14 residues long. Germline CDR1 reads GTSNPN; CDR2 reads SVGIG (reference sequence). The CDR3, as DNA: TGTGCCTGGAGTTCCGGGACAGCCCAAGAGACCCAGTACTTC. Its translation is CAWSSGTAQETQYF. The full variable domain, rest sourced from reference TRBV30 and TRBJ2-5, is SQTIHQWPATLVQPVGSPLSLECTVEGTSNPNLYWYRQAAGRGLQLLFYSVGIGQISSEVPQNLSASRPQDRQFILSSKKLLLSDSGFYLCAWSSGTAQETQYFGPGTRLLVL.

The chain links TRBV7-9 to TRBJ1-6, with TRBD1 identical over 10 bases. V shed 1 base and J 8 bases; nucleotides not matched to a gene: 2. Germline CDR1 reads SEHNR; CDR2 reads FQNEAQ (reference sequence). The CDR3 consists of 15 residues. The CDR3 region has the DNA TGTGCCAGCAGCTTAGGGGACAGGGGTTATTCACCCCTCCACTTT. Amino acid sequence: CASSLGDRGYSPLHF.

The chain couples TRBV24-1 to TRBJ1-4, with D uncertain. This CDR3 contains 13 residues. Trimming shortened V by 9 bases and J by 4 bases, and 11 bases separated the two germline ends. Germline CDR1 and CDR2: KGHDR and SFDVKD. In DNA form, the CDR3 reads TGTGCCACCGGAGCACAAGATAATGAAAAACTGTTTTTT. It encodes CATGAQDNEKLFF.

This clone came up once. CDR3 sequence reads: CASSLLQGSFYGYTF. CDR3 DNA: TGCGCCAGCAGCTTGTTACAGGGTTCTTTCTATGGCTACACCTTC. This chain links TRBV5-1 with TRBJ1-2, with a tentative D call TRBD1 (6 bases). CDR3 length: 15 amino acids. Germline V gene lookup returns CDR1 SGHRS and CDR2 YFSETQ. V gave up 1 base and J gave up 4 bases, with 14 bases separating them.

The chain recombines TRBV20-1 with TRBJ2-1; D is ambiguous. With 3 bases removed from V and 6 bases from J, the gap between germline ends came to 12 bases. Germline V gene data show CDR1 as DFQATT and CDR2 as SNEGSKA (reference sequence). The CDR3 runs 13 residues. CDR3 DNA: TGCAGTGCTAGTGTTCTGGGCGCCAATGAGCAGTTCTTC. This gives the protein CSASVLGANEQFF.

The rearrangement links TRBV6-5 to TRBJ2-5; 10 nucleotides line up with TRBD1. The J segment lost 6 bases and the V segment lost 5 bases, leaving 6 bases of the junction unmatched. Germline V gene data show CDR1 as MNHEY and CDR2 as SVGAGI. This CDR3 has 14 residues. CDR3 in amino acids: CASSRTGGRKTQYF. CDR3 bases: TGTGCCAGCAGTCGGACAGGGGGGAGAAAGACCCAGTACTTC.

The rearrangement uses TRBV7-2 and TRBJ1-6; the D gene is possibly TRBD1 (6 bases). CDR3 size: 15 residues. V lost 3 bases and J lost 7, with 13 bases in between. The germline gives CDR1 SGHTA, CDR2 FQGNSA. The chain's CDR3 is CASSLDSLRNSPLHF. CDR3 DNA: TGTGCCAGCAGCTTGGACAGTCTGAGGAATTCACCCCTCCACTTT.

The V and J genes are TRBV7-2 and TRBJ2-2; 7 nucleotides match TRBD2. V shed 2 bases, J shed 3 bases, and the junction held 6 bases outside the gene matches. The CDR3 is made up of 16 amino acids. Germline V gene sequence: CDR1 SGHTA, CDR2 FQGNSA. The CDR3 sequence: CASSLKLARYTGELFF. CDR3 sequence (DNA): TGTGCCAGCAGCTTAAAACTAGCGAGGTACACCGGGGAGCTGTTTTTT.

This sequence joins TRBV14 and TRBJ2-7; D remains ambiguous. The germline V gene encodes CDR1 SGHDN and CDR2 FVKESK. The V end was cut by 8 bases, the J end by 5 bases, with 13 bases between. This CDR3 region has 12 residues. The CDR3 DNA follows: TGTGCCAGCCGAAGCCTCCTGAACGAGCAGTACGTC. Translating it yields CASRSLLNEQYV.

Here the CDR3 reads CASSARGLGNYGYTF. CDR3 DNA: TGCGCCAGCAGCGCCAGGGGGCTGGGAAACTATGGCTACACCTTC. The chain links TRBV5-1 to TRBJ1-2; 8 bases are a match to TRBD1. This CDR3 has 15 residues. The germline gives CDR1 SGHRS, CDR2 YFSETQ. V shed 4 bases and J 2 bases; nucleotides not matched to a gene: 7.

This chain links TRBV20-1 with TRBJ2-5; maybe TRBD2 (5 bases). The germline gives CDR1 DFQATT, CDR2 SNEGSKA (reference sequence). V shed 7 bases and J shed 2 bases, with 8 bases lying between them. The CDR3 is made up of 11 amino acids. The CDR3 DNA reads TGCAGTGGGGGAGTTCAAGAGACCCAGTACTTC. It specifies CSGGVQETQYF.

This clone was found once. The DNA for the CDR3 is TGTGCCAGCAGCGGGACAGACTTTCAAAGACACGAGCAGTACGTC. Translating it yields CASSGTDFQRHEQYV. The V gene is TRBV6-5, the J gene TRBJ2-7; 7 bases map to TRBD1. The CDR3 contains 15 residues. The V gene end was trimmed by 6 bases and the J gene end by 5 bases; junction bases not matched to a gene: 13. Germline CDR1 is MNHEY and CDR2 is SVGAGI.

This clone was seen a handful of times. The chain couples TRBV5-4 to TRBJ2-3, with D perhaps matching TRBD1 (6 bases). CDR1 is SGHNT and CDR2 is YYREEE in the germline V gene (reference sequence). The V end was cut by 1 base, the J end by 5 bases, with 11 bases between. CDR3 length: 14 amino acids. CDR3 protein: CASSLQGLGDTQYF. In nucleotides, the CDR3 is TGTGCCAGCAGCTTGCAGGGGTTGGGAGATACGCAGTATTTT.

The V gene is TRBV7-9, the J gene TRBJ2-1; no clear D gene. The CDR3 is 14 amino acids. V was cut by 3 bases and J by 6 bases, with 12 bases left in between. Germline CDR1 and CDR2: SEHNR and FQNEAQ (reference sequence). The CDR3 DNA reads as TGTGCCAGCAGCTTTTTAGACCTAGGCAATGAGCAGTTCTTC. This gives the protein CASSFLDLGNEQFF.

The chain combines TRBV2 with TRBJ2-2, with a possible D match to TRBD2 (6 bases). This CDR3 is built from 14 residues. CDR1 is SNHLY and CDR2 is FYNNEI in the germline V gene. Trimming left V 8 bases short and J 5 bases short, with 15 bases between. CDR3 residues: CASGLRGGTGELFF. CDR3 coding DNA: TGTGCCAGCGGATTGCGGGGCGGGACCGGGGAGCTGTTTTTT.

V is TRBV7-9 and J is TRBJ2-5; 7 bases match TRBD1. Trimming removed 7 bases from V and 3 bases from J; junction bases left unmatched: 11. This CDR3 is built from 15 residues. The germline V gene has CDR1 SEHNR and CDR2 FQNEAQ (reference sequence). CDR3 DNA: TGTGCCAGCACCAGCCTGAGACAGGGCAAAGAGACCCAGTACTTC. Amino acid sequence: CASTSLRQGKETQYF.

This chain connects TRBV4-3 to TRBJ2-1, with 9 positions matching TRBD2. Trimming took 4 bases from V and 3 from J; bases not matched to a gene: 4. The CDR3 totals 15 residues. CDR1 is LGHNA, CDR2 YSLEER, per germline. The CDR3 DNA is TGCGCCAGCAGCCTAGAGCGGGGGGTCTACAATGAGCAGTTCTTC. Its translation: CASSLERGVYNEQFF.

J is TRBJ2-5 and V is TRBV5-4, with D maybe TRBD1 (6 bases). The V gene's germline CDR1 is SGHNT and CDR2 YYREEE (reference sequence). CDR3 length: 15 amino acids. V shed 4 bases and J shed 5 bases, with 18 bases lying between them. This chain's CDR3 is CASSLRTETLETQYF. The DNA for the CDR3 is TGTGCCAGCAGCCTAAGGACAGAGACTCTGGAGACCCAGTACTTC.